These T cell receptor beta chains were read from a single sample in a study of T cell responses to AZD1222 COVID-19 vaccine. Here immunoSEQ multiplex PCR was the method, and the copy in TCRdb shows in-frame clones only, minus some. The sample contains about 180,000 clones, approximately 94% of which appear only once. The sample in question was peripheral blood, obtained 28 days after the second AZD1222 dose. Every receptor here comes from an adult who received the AZD1222 COVID-19 vaccine. Both conserved end residues are part of each CDR3. D genes are given only for firm matches. Expanded clones are given a class, and other clones once, few, many or no size at all.

D,size,J,V,DNA,CDR3
NA,NA,TRBJ1-2,TRBV5-1,TGCGCCAGCAGCTTGGGGCCTTCTAACTATGGCTACACCTTC,CASSLGPSNYGYTF
NA,NA,TRBJ1-3,TRBV2,TGTGCCAGCAGTGCGGTCTCCGGTGGAAACACCATATATTTT,CASSAVSGGNTIYF
TRBD1,NA,TRBJ1-3,TRBV3-1/TRBV3-2,TGTGCCAGCAGCCAGGGACAGAAGTCCGGAAACACCATATATTTT,CASSQGQKSGNTIYF
NA,NA,TRBJ2-7,TRBV3-1/TRBV3-2,TGTGCCAGCAGCCCCGGGCCCACCTACGAGCAGTACTTC,CASSPGPTYEQYF
NA,NA,TRBJ2-7,TRBV6-2/TRBV6-3,TGTGCCAGCAGTTACGCGGTTTACGAGCAGTACTTC,CASSYAVYEQYF
NA,NA,TRBJ1-5,TRBV27,TGTGCCAGCAGTTACAGCTACAATCAGCCCCAGCATTTT,CASSYSYNQPQHF
NA,NA,TRBJ2-2,TRBV10-3,TGTGCCACCCCAGGTTCCGCGAACACCGGGGAGCTGTTTTTT,CATPGSANTGELFF
TRBD1,NA,TRBJ1-3,TRBV30,TGTGCCTGGGACAGGGGTAACTCTGGAAACACCATATATTTT,CAWDRGNSGNTIYF
TRBD1,NA,TRBJ2-7,TRBV6-6,TGTGCCAGCACCTGGAACCCGGACAGGGGGCACGAGCAGTACTTC,CASTWNPDRGHEQYF
NA,NA,TRBJ1-1,TRBV11-3,TGTGCCAGCAGCTCTCGGGGCTTGAGCACTGAAGCTTTCTTT,CASSSRGLSTEAFF
TRBD1,NA,TRBJ2-7,TRBV28,TGTGCCAGCAGTTTGGGCGGGACAGGGGCCTACGAGCAGTACTTC,CASSLGGTGAYEQYF
TRBD1,NA,TRBJ1-2,TRBV7-2,TGTGCCAGCAGCTTAGCGGCGACTGGGACAGGGGCCAATAACTATGGCTACACCTTC,CASSLAATGTGANNYGYTF
NA,NA,TRBJ2-1,TRBV18,TGTGCCAGCTCACCAGATGGGAAGGGGAGTGAGCAGTTCTTC,CASSPDGKGSEQFF
NA,NA,TRBJ2-7,TRBV3-1/TRBV3-2,TGTGCCAGCAGCCAGCAAAGTAGGGAGCAGTACTTC,CASSQQSREQYF
NA,NA,TRBJ2-5,TRBV7-2,TGTGCCAGCAGCCGTGGCACCATCCGGACCCAGTACTTC,CASSRGTIRTQYF
NA,NA,TRBJ2-1,TRBV15,TGTGCCACCAGCCCCCGTGGCCCAAACTCCTACAATGAGCAGTTCTTC,CATSPRGPNSYNEQFF
TRBD2,NA,TRBJ2-7,TRBV5-6,TGTGCCAGCAGCTTGCGGAGCGGGGGGCATTCCTACGAGCAGTACTTC,CASSLRSGGHSYEQYF
TRBD2,NA,TRBJ2-3,TRBV7-2,TGTGCCAGCACCGGGCGGGGGAATGTCGCAGATACGCAGTATTTT,CASTGRGNVADTQYF
NA,NA,TRBJ2-2,TRBV18,TGTGCCAGCTCACCAAACCTCCCGGGTGACACCGGGGAGCTGTTTTTT,CASSPNLPGDTGELFF
NA,NA,TRBJ1-1,TRBV2,TGTGCCAGCGGGGGGACTGAGAACACTGAAGCTTTCTTT,CASGGTENTEAFF
NA,NA,TRBJ2-3,TRBV19,TGTGCCAGTAGTGAGGGACAAGTACCAGGCACAGATACGCAGTATTTT,CASSEGQVPGTDTQYF
TRBD2,NA,TRBJ2-7,TRBV7-7,TGTGCTAGCAGCTTAGGCTCGGGAGGGTCCTACGAGCAGTACTTC,CASSLGSGGSYEQYF
NA,NA,TRBJ2-1,TRBV5-1,TGCGCCAGCAGCTTGCCGACCCGCAATGAGCAGTTCTTC,CASSLPTRNEQFF
TRBD1,NA,TRBJ1-2,TRBV19,TGTGCCAGTAGTATTATCGAGACAGGGGGATATGGCTACACCTTC,CASSIIETGGYGYTF
NA,NA,TRBJ1-6,TRBV5-6,TGTGCCAGCAGCACCCTTGGCCTGAGGGGACGCTCACCCCTCCACTTT,CASSTLGLRGRSPLHF
TRBD2,NA,TRBJ2-7,TRBV19,TGTGCCAGTAGTGGACGGGCGGGAGTCTTCAACGAGCAGTACTTC,CASSGRAGVFNEQYF
NA,NA,TRBJ2-5,TRBV6-2/TRBV6-3,TGTGCCAGCAGTTATACGGAGACCCAGTACTTC,CASSYTETQYF
TRBD1,NA,TRBJ1-1,TRBV5-1,TGCGCCAGCAGGACAGGGTCAAACACTGAAGCTTTCTTT,CASRTGSNTEAFF
TRBD2,NA,TRBJ2-7,TRBV27,TGTGCCAGCCGGACTAGCGGATACTACGAGCAGTACTTC,CASRTSGYYEQYF
NA,NA,TRBJ2-5,TRBV29-1,TGCAGCGTCGCGGTAGGGCGGGAGACCCAGTACTTC,CSVAVGRETQYF
TRBD2,NA,TRBJ2-7,TRBV6-6,TGTGCCAGCATGGGGACTAGCGGGAGCTCCTACGAGCAGTACTTC,CASMGTSGSSYEQYF
TRBD1,NA,TRBJ1-6,TRBV10-3,TGTGCCATCAGTGAGTCGACAGGGGGCTATTCACCCCTCCACTTT,CAISESTGGYSPLHF
NA,NA,TRBJ1-1,TRBV5-1,TGCGCCAGCAGCTTGGATCCGGGTGGGAGCCTGAACACTGAAGCTTTCTTT,CASSLDPGGSLNTEAFF
TRBD1,NA,TRBJ2-7,TRBV19,TGTGCCAGTAGTGGGGGACAGGGGCCCTACGAGCAGTACTTC,CASSGGQGPYEQYF
TRBD1,NA,TRBJ1-1,TRBV6-2/TRBV6-3,TGTGCCAGCAGTTACGAGACAGGGCCGAACACTGAAGCTTTCTTT,CASSYETGPNTEAFF
NA,once,TRBJ1-4,TRBV15,TGTGCCACCGATGGGGGAAATGAAAAACTGTTTTTT,CATDGGNEKLFF
NA,NA,TRBJ2-7,TRBV28,TGTGCCAGCAGTGTCGGGCTAGCGTCTGTCCACGAGCAGTACTTC,CASSVGLASVHEQYF
NA,once,TRBJ2-7,TRBV6-5,TGTGCCAGCGCTCGCGACAGTCCGAGCTCCTACGAGCAGTACTTC,CASARDSPSSYEQYF
TRBD1,NA,TRBJ1-2,TRBV27,TGTGCCAGCAGAGACAGGGGGAATGGCTACACCTTC,CASRDRGNGYTF
NA,NA,TRBJ1-1,TRBV2,TGTGCCAGCAGTGAAAAACGGGACGCCCCCAGGGTTAGGAACACTGAAGCTTTCTTT,CASSEKRDAPRVRNTEAFF
TRBD2,once,TRBJ2-5,TRBV6-4,TGTGCCAGCAGTGACTCATCGGCGGGAGGCCCGGAGACCCAGTACTTC,CASSDSSAGGPETQYF
TRBD1,NA,TRBJ2-7,TRBV5-6,TGTGCCAGCAGCGCGTCTGGGACAGGGGGGGAGCAGTACTTC,CASSASGTGGEQYF
NA,NA,TRBJ2-1,TRBV11-2,TGTGCCAGCAGCTCGAGTATCGTGCAGTTCTTC,CASSSSIVQFF
NA,NA,TRBJ2-5,TRBV7-9,TGTGCCAGCAGCTTGAGGGGCGGGGAGACCCAGTACTTC,CASSLRGGETQYF
NA,NA,TRBJ1-6,TRBV9,TGTGCCAGCAGTGAAGTAGAGACTGCTTTTGGAGGAGATAATTCACCCCTCCACTTT,CASSEVETAFGGDNSPLHF
TRBD1,NA,TRBJ2-7,TRBV7-6,TGTGCCAGCAGCAAACTTTCCGGGACAGGGTCCTACGAGCAGTACTTC,CASSKLSGTGSYEQYF
NA,NA,TRBJ2-7,TRBV7-9,TGTGCCAGCAGCCGAAAGGGGGAACCTTCCTACGAGCAGTACTTC,CASSRKGEPSYEQYF
NA,NA,TRBJ1-2,TRBV5-1,TGCGCCAGCCGCCGTGGGACTTTTGATGCGGGCTACACCTTC,CASRRGTFDAGYTF
NA,NA,TRBJ1-1,TRBV2,TGTGCCAGCAGTGACACCCCCCTAGGGGGGGGCACTGAAGCTTTCTTT,CASSDTPLGGGTEAFF
NA,NA,TRBJ2-5,TRBV7-9,TGTGCCAGCACCGGGTTGTGGGAGGAGATGGAGACCCAGTACTTC,CASTGLWEEMETQYF
TRBD1,NA,TRBJ1-4,TRBV2,TGTGCCAGCAGGGGGAGAAGACAGGGAGGAACTAATGAAAAACTGTTTTTT,CASRGRRQGGTNEKLFF
NA,NA,TRBJ1-5,TRBV28,TGTGCCAGCAGTCCCGAACAGGAGTCTCAGCCCCAGCATTTT,CASSPEQESQPQHF
TRBD1,NA,TRBJ1-4,TRBV19,TGTGCCAGTAGGACGGGACAGCTTGCAACTAATGAAAAACTGTTTTTT,CASRTGQLATNEKLFF